Each of the 12 T cell receptor beta chains below was sequenced from the same sample in a study of T cell responses to AZD1222 COVID-19 vaccine. Measured with immunoSEQ multiplex PCR; TCRdb has only the in-frame clones, and not every one. The sample holds around 190,000 clones, roughly 92% seen once. The material sequenced was peripheral blood, taken 28 days after the second AZD1222 dose. Receptor source: an adult who received the AZD1222 COVID-19 vaccine.

The chain links TRBV2 to TRBJ1-1, with TRBD1 identical over 8 bases. The CDR3 is 17 residues long. CDR1 is SNHLY and CDR2 is FYNNEI in the germline V gene. After removal of 4 bases from V and 1 base from J, the junction contained 11 bases not matched to a gene. This chain's CDR3 is CASSGQGSFPRNTEAFF. The CDR3, as DNA: TGTGCCAGCAGTGGACAGGGGAGTTTTCCTAGGAACACTGAAGCTTTCTTT. The whole variable domain, remainder taken from reference TRBV2 and TRBJ1-1, is EPEVTQTPSHQVTQMGQEVILRCVPISNHLYFYWYRQILGQKVEFLVSFYNNEISEKSEIFDDQFSVERPDGSNFTLKIRSTKLEDSAMYFCASSGQGSFPRNTEAFFGQGTRLTVV.

The chain uses TRBV11-3 and TRBJ2-6; TRBD1 matches at 7 bases. The CDR3 is made up of 15 amino acids. The V and J ends lost 5 bases and 4 bases, in that order; junction bases with no gene match: 5. The germline CDR1 and CDR2 sequences are SGHNT and YENEEA. Written as DNA, the CDR3 is TGTGCCAGCAGCCCACAGGGGTCCGGGGCCAACGTCCTGACTTTC. This encodes CASSPQGSGANVLTF.

The rearrangement joins TRBV13 to TRBJ2-2; 8 bases fit TRBD1. Losses at the gene ends were 0 bases for V and 4 bases for J; bases not matched to a gene: 4. CDR1 and CDR2 from the germline V gene are PRHDT and FYEKMQ (reference sequence). The CDR3 runs 16 residues. DNA for the CDR3: TGTGCCAGCAGCTTAGGGGGACAGGCTCCCACCGGGGAGCTGTTTTTT. Protein product: CASSLGGQAPTGELFF. The full variable domain, in which reference TRBV13 and TRBJ2-2 provide the parts outside the CDR3, is AAGVIQSPRHLIKEKRETATLKCYPIPRHDTVYWYQQGPGQDPQFLISFYEKMQSDKGSIPDRFSAQQFSDYHSELNMSSLELGDSALYFCASSLGGQAPTGELFFGEGSRLTVL.

J is TRBJ1-3 and V is TRBV5-6; the D is unclear. The germline V and J ends were trimmed by 0 bases and 0 bases, with 7 bases remaining between them. Germline CDR1 is SGHDT and CDR2 is YYEEEE. The CDR3 extends over 15 amino acids. CDR3 sequence: CASSLVGSSGNTIYF. DNA of the CDR3: TGTGCCAGCAGCTTGGTTGGGAGCTCTGGAAACACCATATATTTT.

This clone was seen only a few times. The chain links TRBV30 to TRBJ1-6, with D unclear. CDR3 size: 17 residues. The V end lost 5 bases, the J end lost 1 base, and 18 bases lay between the germline ends. Germline V gene data show CDR1 as GTSNPN and CDR2 as SVGIG (reference sequence). CDR3 region: CAWASGVRRSYNSPLHF. In nucleotides, the CDR3 is TGTGCCTGGGCCAGCGGGGTGAGAAGATCCTATAATTCACCCCTCCACTTT.

The rearrangement uses TRBV2 and TRBJ1-5; weak D call: TRBD1 (6 bases). V lost 4 bases, J lost 6 bases, and 13 bases lay in between. This CDR3 has 14 amino acids. The V gene's germline CDR1 is SNHLY and CDR2 FYNNEI. The CDR3 spells CASSGRQGSQPQHF. For the CDR3, the DNA is TGTGCCAGCAGTGGCCGGCAGGGGAGTCAGCCCCAGCATTTT.

A single count supports this clone. CDR3 sequence reads: CASSLNRGLLVNTEAFF. CDR3 DNA: TGTGCCAGCAGCCTTAACAGGGGTCTCCTGGTGAACACTGAAGCTTTCTTT. This sequence joins TRBV7-2 and TRBJ1-1; 7 nucleotides match TRBD1. V gave up 5 bases and J gave up 0 bases; unmatched junction bases: 12. The CDR3 has 17 residues. CDR1 is SGHTA and CDR2 is FQGNSA in the germline V gene. Full variable domain (missing parts from reference TRBV7-2 and TRBJ1-1): GAGVSQSPSNKVTEKGKDVELRCDPISGHTALYWYRQSLGQGLEFLIYFQGNSAPDKSGLPSDRFSAERTGGSVSTLTIQRTQQEDSAVYLCASSLNRGLLVNTEAFFGQGTRLTVV.

The chain recombines TRBV20-1 with TRBJ2-1; D tentatively reads TRBD1 or TRBD2 (9 bases each). V gave up 3 bases and J gave up 5 bases, with 29 bases separating them. Germline V gives CDR1 DFQATT, CDR2 SNEGSKA (reference sequence). The CDR3 is 19 amino acids. The CDR3 spells CSASGTGHREGLADNEQFF. DNA of the CDR3: TGCAGTGCTAGTGGGACAGGGCATAGGGAGGGACTAGCCGACAATGAGCAGTTCTTC.

This rearrangement joins TRBV4-1 to TRBJ1-1; D gene ambiguous. This CDR3 contains 13 residues. Germline values: CDR1 MGHRA, CDR2 YSYEKL. V lost 1 base and J lost 9, with 12 bases in between. The CDR3 sequence is CASSQGIGYQAFF. In nucleotides, the CDR3 is TGCGCCAGCAGCCAAGGAATAGGGTATCAAGCTTTCTTT.

V usage is TRBV7-9 and J usage is TRBJ1-1; D uncertain. V shed 7 bases and J shed 1 base, with 13 bases lying between them. The CDR3 extends over 14 amino acids. CDR1 and CDR2 from the germline V gene are SEHNR and FQNEAQ (reference sequence). This CDR3 is CASTILEANTEAFF. Here the CDR3 DNA reads TGTGCCAGCACCATACTGGAGGCGAACACTGAAGCTTTCTTT.

The V call is TRBV11-3, the J call TRBJ2-7, with 7 bases matching TRBD2. The CDR3 is 15 amino acids. V gave up 5 bases and J gave up 0 bases; unmatched junction bases: 7. Germline CDR1 SGHNT, CDR2 YENEEA. The CDR3 loop reads CASSHLGRDSYEQYF. Written as DNA, the CDR3 is TGTGCCAGCAGCCACCTTGGGAGGGACTCCTACGAGCAGTACTTC.

The chain links TRBV27 to TRBJ2-7; a weak D match, TRBD1 (5 bases). V lost 2 bases to trimming and J lost 4 bases, with 12 bases between them. The CDR3 is 14 amino acids. Germline V gene sequence: CDR1 MNHEY, CDR2 SMNVEV (reference sequence). CDR3 amino acids: CASSLTGTWYEQYF. Here the CDR3 DNA reads TGTGCCAGCAGTTTAACAGGTACCTGGTACGAGCAGTACTTC.